This T cell receptor (beta chain) was sequenced in a study of T cell repertoires in cytomegalovirus infection. Overall study: Matching HLA type and CMV infection were both indicated by public TCR beta signatures.

MiXCR, applied by TCRdb to the reads, yields one record per CDR3 protein. The sample yields about 310,000 distinct CDR3 sequences, around 10% seen once. In this sample, this clonotype turned up many times. Its antigen is not identified. Whole-study findings and limits: HLA-C-restricted CMV-specific TCR beta clonotypes prevailed in the ex vivo response. Pooled public TCR beta family frequency picked out CMV carriers with the relevant HLA.

This clonotype was sampled from a human donor in good health (CMV status not recorded). Some clones in this sample may be carry-over from other donors' samples. Sequenced input: PBMCs.

The CDR3 nucleotides are TGCAGCGTTGTGGACAGGGAGAACACTGAAGCTTTCTTT. This encodes CSVVDRENTEAFF. The chain has TRBV29-1 and TRBJ1-1; 8 positions agree with TRBD1. This CDR3 contains 13 residues. V lost 4 bases to trimming and J lost 1 base; unmatched junction nucleotides: 2. CDR1 and CDR2 from the germline V gene are SQVTM and ANQGSEA.